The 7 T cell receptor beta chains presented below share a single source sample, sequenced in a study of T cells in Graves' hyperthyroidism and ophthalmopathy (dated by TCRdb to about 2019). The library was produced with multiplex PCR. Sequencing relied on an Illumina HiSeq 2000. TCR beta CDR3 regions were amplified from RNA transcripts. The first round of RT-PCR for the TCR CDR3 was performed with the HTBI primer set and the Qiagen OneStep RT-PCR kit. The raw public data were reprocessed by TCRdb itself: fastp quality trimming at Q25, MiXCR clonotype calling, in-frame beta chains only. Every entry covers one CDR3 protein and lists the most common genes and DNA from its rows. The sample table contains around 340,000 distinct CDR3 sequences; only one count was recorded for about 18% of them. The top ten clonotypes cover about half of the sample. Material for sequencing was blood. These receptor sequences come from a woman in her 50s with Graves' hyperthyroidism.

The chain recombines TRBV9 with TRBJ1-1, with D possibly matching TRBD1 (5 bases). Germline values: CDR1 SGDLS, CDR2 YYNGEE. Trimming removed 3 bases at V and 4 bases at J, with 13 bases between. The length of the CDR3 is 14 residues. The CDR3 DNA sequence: TGTGCCAGCAGCGAAGGGGTTGGTTTCACTGAAGCTTTCTTT. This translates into CASSEGVGFTEAFF.

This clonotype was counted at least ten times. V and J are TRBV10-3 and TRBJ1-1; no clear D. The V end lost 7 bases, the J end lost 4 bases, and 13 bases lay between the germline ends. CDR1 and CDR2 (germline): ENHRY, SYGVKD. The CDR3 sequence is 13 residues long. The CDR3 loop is CAIIRELGTEAFF. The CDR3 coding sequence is TGTGCCATCATTCGGGAGTTGGGCACTGAAGCTTTCTTT.

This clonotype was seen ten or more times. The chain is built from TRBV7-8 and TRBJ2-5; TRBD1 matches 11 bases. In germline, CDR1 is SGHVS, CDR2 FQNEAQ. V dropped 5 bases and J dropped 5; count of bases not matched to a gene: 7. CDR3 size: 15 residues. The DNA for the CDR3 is TGTGCCAGCAGCCGGGACAGGGGGAGTTTGGAGACCCAGTACTTC. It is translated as CASSRDRGSLETQYF.

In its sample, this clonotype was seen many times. The CDR3 DNA sequence: TGTGCCAGCAGCCGGCGACAGGGGGCTTTAGCTGAAGCTTTCTTT. Translating it yields CASSRRQGALAEAFF. The chain joins TRBV28 to TRBJ1-1; 10 bases align to TRBD1. The trim removed 6 bases at V and 6 bases at J, leaving 10 bases unmatched. Germline assignment: CDR1 MDHEN and CDR2 SYDVKM. The CDR3 loop spans 15 amino acids.

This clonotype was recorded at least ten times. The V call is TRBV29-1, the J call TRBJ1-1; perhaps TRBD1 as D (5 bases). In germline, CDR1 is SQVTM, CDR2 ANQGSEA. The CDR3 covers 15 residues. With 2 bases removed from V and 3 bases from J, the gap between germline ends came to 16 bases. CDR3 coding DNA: TGCAGCGTTGAACCTCGACGGTGGGGGGACACTGAAGCTTTCTTT. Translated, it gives CSVEPRRWGDTEAFF.

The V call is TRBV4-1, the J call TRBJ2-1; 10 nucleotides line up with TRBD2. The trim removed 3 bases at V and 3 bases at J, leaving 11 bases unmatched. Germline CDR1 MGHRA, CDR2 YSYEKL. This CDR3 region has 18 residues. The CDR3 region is CASSQQLHRLAGYNEQFF. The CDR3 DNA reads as TGCGCCAGCAGCCAGCAGTTACATAGACTAGCGGGCTACAATGAGCAGTTCTTC.

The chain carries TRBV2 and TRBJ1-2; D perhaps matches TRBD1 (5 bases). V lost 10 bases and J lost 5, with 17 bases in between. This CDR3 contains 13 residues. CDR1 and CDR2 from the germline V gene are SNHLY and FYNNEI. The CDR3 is CATTHGTLYGYTF. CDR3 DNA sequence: TGTGCCACCACTCATGGGACTTTGTATGGCTACACCTTC.